This entry concerns a single T cell receptor beta chain. Its matching antigen is unknown. Treatment in this sample: 15 to 20 received Ad26.COV2.S at low or high dose, single or two shots; 5 received placebo; per-sample allocation not given. Following the first vaccine or placebo injection, samples were taken on day 63. Repertoires were generated with immunoSEQ multiplex PCR, while TCRdb's copy carries only in-frame clones and drops some. This sample has roughly 320,000 clones; around 84% occur once, and the top ten carry around 2%. The sample comes from a study of Ad26.COV2.S vaccination and SARS-CoV-2 variants. Germline V gene lookup returns CDR1 SGHDN and CDR2 FVKESK. The ends were cut back, 0 bases at V and 7 bases at J, with 19 bases in the middle. The CDR3 runs to 17 residues. Study outcomes and limitations: Spike-specific CD8+ and CD4+ T cell responses reportedly showed substantial breadth after vaccination.

The V call is TRBV14, the J call TRBJ2-1; tentative D call: TRBD2 (6 bases). The TCR originated in a person between 18 and 65 years old who received the Ad26.COV2.S COVID-19 vaccine or a placebo. Sequenced here: peripheral blood, sampled in a trial of Ad26.COV2.S vaccine versus placebo. The CDR3 reads CASSQDYRGTRKNEQFF. Here the CDR3 DNA reads TGTGCCAGCAGCCAAGATTATCGGGGGACGCGTAAAAATGAGCAGTTCTTC.